The sequence of this T cell receptor (beta chain) was determined in a study of shared clonotypes between healthy human individuals. CDR1 is SGHNT, CDR2 YYREEE, per germline (reference sequence). The V end was cut by 2 bases, the J end by 1 base, with 15 bases between. The length of the CDR3 is 16 residues. Study results and limitations: It was the non-shared clonotypes that had lower generation probabilities than clonotypes shared by all four donors.

As regards this clone: Its cognate antigen is unknown.

Method: immunoSEQ multiplex PCR; TCRdb's copy keeps in-frame clones and lacks some. The sample has approximately 1.5 million clones; 95% to 99% are singletons. The sample consisted of naive CD4+ T cells sorted from blood. Sample subset: CD45RA+ positively selected. The source of this sequence is a man younger than 40 in good health. The V and J genes are TRBV5-4 and TRBJ1-1, with D tentatively TRBD1 (5 bases). CDR3 sequence: CASSFQIAGTNTEAFF. For the CDR3, the DNA is TGTGCCAGCAGCTTTCAGATTGCAGGGACGAACACTGAAGCTTTCTTT.